This T cell receptor beta chain is drawn from a study of radiation and T cells in renal cell carcinoma. Overall study results and limits: Top tumor clonotypes rose in blood 2 weeks post-radiation, then contracted. Pretreatment tumor biopsies were lacking, so baseline clonotypes are unknown.

Germline lookup yields CDR1 LNHDA and CDR2 SQIVND (reference sequence). V was clipped by 7 bases and J by 2 bases; unmatched bases: 10. This CDR3 region has 16 residues. Assay used: immunoSEQ multiplex PCR; TCRdb lists only in-frame clones, some missing. This sample has 150,000 or so clones, with less than 85% found just once. For this clone: Its antigen is unidentified.

As for time point: baseline pretreatment blood. Treatment reported: 15 Gy SBRT to primary tumor, nephrectomy 4 weeks later. After SBRT, blood was collected at 2 and 4 weeks, plus baseline. The tumor was a clear cell renal cell carcinoma. The rearrangement uses TRBV19 and TRBJ1-5, with TRBD1 matching over 8 bases. This clonotype was sampled from a woman in her fifties or sixties with renal cell carcinoma. This specimen was blood, taken from a patient whose treatment included radiotherapy and nephrectomy. CDR3 nucleotides: TGTGCCAGTACCGGGACAGGTTGGTTAGGCAATCAGCCCCAGCATTTT. Its protein product is CASTGTGWLGNQPQHF.